This T cell receptor (beta chain) was sequenced in a study of blood T cell repertoires in COVID-19 (dated by TCRdb to 2018 to 2021). Background on the whole study: Collaborator samples came from the United States, Italy and Spain and covered acute and convalescent phases of COVID-19. HLA class I and class II types, where available, came from metadata supplied by the sample provider rather than from assay-based typing. Samples came from the ongoing ImmuneRACE study (first 160 participants) plus 1,254 subjects from 6 global collaborators. The material from the prospective study consisted of cDNA or gDNA derived from T cells, B-cell-depleted T cells, or PBMCs. A de-identified subject ID, COVID-19 status, age in years and sex were almost always included in the sample metadata. The repertoires were made available in a free public database intended to serve as a resource for research on the immune response to SARS-CoV-2. Deeply sampled blood TCRbeta repertoires from subjects exposed to, actively infected with, or recovered from COVID-19 were included in the dataset.

Enrolling through a virtual design, the prospective study's participants ranged in age from roughly 18 to 90 years and lived across roughly 23 United States geographic areas. To assign participants to cohorts, the prospective study relied on clinical history that participants themselves reported in a screening survey and a study questionnaire. For ImmuneRACE Cohort 3, a participant was defined as recovered based on two consecutive negative NP/OP PCR tests, clearance by a healthcare professional, or resolution of symptoms. In the prospective study, whole blood, serum and a nasopharyngeal or oropharyngeal swab were collected from each participant by mobile phlebotomists. Over a roughly 2-month period, participants in the prospective study had the option of providing additional blood draws and questionnaires. Before DNA extraction, blood samples from the prospective study were shipped at room temperature or frozen.

Study-wide conclusions, independent of this receptor: How much clinical and demographic metadata was included differed by source and by participant, and the metadata was provided uncurated.

Inclusive of the bounding cysteine and phenylalanine, the CDR3 is 13 residues long. This entry keeps only the CDR3 DNA: 39 bases, framed from base 1. V drops 2 bases and J drops 5 bases, leaving 9 bases in between. CDR1 and CDR2 (SGHTA, FQGTGA) derive from the germline V gene. This clone was detected only once. Its target antigen remains unknown. No much larger clone is present one base from it, and per-base qualities are unavailable. TCRbeta CDR3 regions were amplified from genomic DNA using the immunoSEQ Assay, a bias-controlled multiplex PCR. As for the authors' bioinformatics: Within the assay, amplification of reference gene primers was used to estimate how many nucleated cells each sample contained. To quantify the absolute abundance of each unique TCRbeta CDR3 rearrangement, sequence reads were collapsed and filtered. For each sample, productive Simpson clonality was calculated by taking the square root of Simpson's diversity index across productive rearrangements. In its TCRdb copy, this immuneACCESS table keeps in-frame sequences only and misses some clones. Where compared with another copy, unresolved V genes explain less than half of these, and the others have no known cause. The V and J calls and clone size are taken from that table; D and trimming were inferred from the DNA. Recorded for this sample are around 250,000 clones; 84% of them occurred a single time. The leading ten clones occupy roughly 3.2% of the sample.

This sequence originates from a man in his fifties or sixties who had recovered from COVID-19. Sequencing was carried out using PBMCs or T cells enriched from blood (not recorded which). This chain joins TRBV7-3 to TRBJ1-1; TRBD1 could be the D gene, as 5 bases match. The CDR3 reads as follows: CASSLWEGTEAFF. The DNA is TGTGCCAGCAGCTTATGGGAGGGGACTGAAGCTTTCTTT. Reference TRBV7-3 and TRBJ1-1 proteins supply the regions before and after the CDR3; the full variable domain is: GAGVSQTPSNKVTEKGKYVELRCDPISGHTALYWYRQSLGQGPEFLIYFQGTGAADDSGLPNDRFFAVRPEGSVSTLKIQRTERGDSAVYLCASSLWEGTEAFFGQGTRLTVV.